This entry lists 18 T cell receptor beta chains sequenced from one sample in a study of shared clonotypes between healthy human individuals. Only in-frame clones appear in the TCRdb table, and some are missing; sequencing was by immunoSEQ multiplex PCR. The sample carries some 2.4 million clones, roughly 93% recorded once. The sample taken for sequencing was naive CD4+ T cells from PBMCs. The subset was: CD45RA+ positively selected. These receptors were collected from a man between 18 and 29 years old in good health. Some clones in this sample may be carry-over from other donors' samples.

The rearrangement uses TRBV18 and TRBJ2-5; D is ambiguous. Trimming took 0 bases from V and 4 from J, leaving 9 bases between them. CDR1 is KGHSH, CDR2 LQKENI, per germline. The length of the CDR3 is 14 residues. CDR3 coding DNA: TGTGCCAGCTCACCACCTTCTGAAAGAGAGACCCAGTACTTC. Protein: CASSPPSERETQYF.

This chain joins TRBV7-8 and TRBJ2-1, with D possibly matching TRBD2 (5 bases). Trimming removed 5 bases from V and 3 bases from J, with 11 bases in between. This CDR3 has 14 amino acids. The germline CDR1 and CDR2 sequences are SGHVS and FQNEAQ. The CDR3 here is CASSRRGNYNEQFF. The CDR3, as DNA: TGTGCCAGCAGCCGAAGAGGGAACTACAATGAGCAGTTCTTC.

The rearrangement links TRBV5-8 to TRBJ2-1, with 10 bases fitting TRBD2. Germline values: CDR1 SGHTS, CDR2 YDEGEE. The CDR3 extends over 17 amino acids. J lost 2 bases, V lost 0 bases, and 5 bases had no gene match. In DNA form, the CDR3 reads TGTGCCAGCAGCTTGGCAGGAGCGGGAGGGACCTACAATGAGCAGTTCTTC. This codes for CASSLAGAGGTYNEQFF.

This chain links TRBV5-5 with TRBJ2-7; the match to TRBD1 covers 9 bases. CDR1 and CDR2 from the germline V gene are SGHKS and YYEKEE (reference sequence). This CDR3 comprises 14 residues. The V gene end was trimmed by 6 bases and the J gene end by 2 bases; junction bases not matched to a gene: 6. This chain's CDR3 is CASTRTGAPYEQYF. CDR3 coding DNA: TGTGCCAGCACTCGGACAGGGGCTCCCTACGAGCAGTACTTC.

V and J are TRBV9 and TRBJ2-2; perhaps TRBD1 as D (5 bases). V shed 3 bases and J shed 5 bases, with 11 bases lying between them. Germline V gene data show CDR1 as SGDLS and CDR2 as YYNGEE. This CDR3 region has 14 residues. The DNA of the CDR3 is TGTGCCAGCAGCGCCTCCAGGGAAACCGGGGAGCTGTTTTTT. Encoded protein: CASSASRETGELFF.

The chain uses TRBV6-5 and TRBJ2-7, with 9 bases matching TRBD1. The junction had 0 bases not matched to a gene; V was cut back by 1 base and J by 2 bases. This CDR3 region has 14 residues. The germline CDR1 and CDR2 sequences are MNHEY and SVGAGI. The CDR3 protein is CASSYWDRAYEQYF. DNA of the CDR3: TGTGCCAGCAGTTACTGGGACAGGGCCTACGAGCAGTACTTC.

This sequence joins TRBV11-2 and TRBJ2-1, with 12 bases lining up with TRBD2. V lost 8 bases, J lost 8 bases, and 7 bases stayed unmatched. The CDR3 contains 14 residues. Germline V gene data show CDR1 as SGHAT and CDR2 as FQNNGV. CDR3 bases: TGTGCCAGCGGCGTGACTAGCGGGAGTGATGAGCAGTTCTTC. Translating it yields CASGVTSGSDEQFF.

The CDR3: CACHYDGGYGYTF. The CDR3 nucleotides are TGTGCCTGCCATTACGACGGAGGCTATGGCTACACCTTC. The chain is built from TRBV30 and TRBJ1-2; D gene uncertain. Trimming removed 6 bases from V and 4 bases from J, with 15 bases in between. The CDR3 consists of 13 residues. Germline loops: CDR1 GTSNPN, CDR2 SVGIG (reference sequence).

The chain recombines TRBV28 with TRBJ2-3; D not resolved. V gave up 5 bases and J gave up 3 bases, with 15 bases separating them. This CDR3 spans 15 amino acids. Per the germline V gene, CDR1 is MDHEN and CDR2 is SYDVKM. CDR3 sequence reads: CASSASLSSTDTQYF. The CDR3 bases are TGTGCCAGCAGTGCGTCACTAAGCAGTACAGATACGCAGTATTTT.

J is TRBJ1-1 and V is TRBV4-2; D uncertain. Trimming removed 2 bases at V and 2 bases at J, with 6 bases between. There are 13 residues in the CDR3. CDR1 LGHNA and CDR2 YNFKEQ come from the germline V gene. CDR3 protein: CASSQNVNTEAFF. The CDR3 bases are TGTGCCAGCAGCCAAAATGTCAACACTGAAGCTTTCTTT.

This chain joins TRBV29-1 and TRBJ1-4; D is unclear. Germline V gene data show CDR1 as SQVTM and CDR2 as ANQGSEA. The V gene lost 7 bases and the J gene lost 2 bases, with 11 bases spanning the gap. The length of the CDR3 is 13 residues. The DNA for the CDR3 is TGCAGCGCAGGTGGACGGACTAATGAAAAACTGTTTTTT. Translated: CSAGGRTNEKLFF.

The chain uses TRBV27 and TRBJ1-2; 8 bases line up with TRBD1. The CDR3 runs to 13 residues. Trimming took 5 bases from V and 7 from J; bases not matched to a gene: 6. Per germline, CDR1 MNHEY and CDR2 SMNVEV (reference sequence). CDR3 region: CASSRDRRGGYTF. The CDR3, as DNA: TGTGCCAGCAGTAGGGACAGGCGGGGTGGCTACACCTTC.

This rearrangement joins TRBV13 to TRBJ1-3; D gene unclear. Deletions cut 8 bases from V and 0 bases from J, with 5 bases between. This CDR3 contains 12 residues. Germline V lookup: CDR1 PRHDT, CDR2 FYEKMQ (reference sequence). CDR3 protein: CASRLSGNTIYF. The CDR3 DNA sequence: TGTGCCAGCCGGCTCTCTGGAAACACCATATATTTT.

This clone has only one observation. The rearrangement joins TRBV4-3 to TRBJ2-5; TRBD2 is a possible D gene (5 bases). This CDR3 is 15 amino acids long. Trimming took 4 bases from V and 1 from J, leaving 13 bases between them. The germline gives CDR1 LGHNA, CDR2 YSLEER. Here the CDR3 DNA reads TGCGCCAGCAGCCGGCTGGCCGGAGGCCAAGAGACCCAGTACTTC. It specifies CASSRLAGGQETQYF.

A few counts support this clone. Other DNA sequences from this sample encode an identical CDR3 as well. The CDR3 protein is CASSVSMNTEAFF. DNA of the CDR3: TGTGCCAGCAGTGTGTCGATGAACACTGAAGCTTTCTTT. V and J are TRBV2 and TRBJ1-1; the D is unclear. The CDR3 is 13 residues long. The germline gives CDR1 SNHLY, CDR2 FYNNEI. V gave up 4 bases and J gave up 0 bases, with 6 bases separating them.

This clone was seen just once. This CDR3 reads CASSSTPVAGDTQYF. The CDR3 DNA is TGTGCCAGCAGCTCTACCCCCGTAGCGGGAGATACGCAGTATTTT. V usage is TRBV9 and J usage is TRBJ2-3; 7 bases align to TRBD2. The CDR3 has 15 amino acids. Germline V lookup: CDR1 SGDLS, CDR2 YYNGEE. The trim removed 4 bases at V and 5 bases at J, leaving 10 bases unmatched.

The chain uses TRBV11-2 and TRBJ2-3, with D uncertain. V was shortened by 3 bases and J by 4 bases, with 5 bases between the two germline ends. This CDR3 contains 12 residues. The germline gives CDR1 SGHAT, CDR2 FQNNGV. The CDR3 is CASSLGPDTQYF. CDR3 nucleotides: TGTGCCAGCAGCTTGGGCCCAGATACGCAGTATTTT.

V is TRBV5-1 and J is TRBJ2-5; 7 bases agree with TRBD1. Germline CDR1 SGHRS, CDR2 YFSETQ. V lost 3 bases to trimming and J lost 0 bases; unmatched junction nucleotides: 5. The CDR3 contains 15 residues. CDR3 loop: CASSSKTGNQETQYF. Here the CDR3 DNA reads TGCGCCAGCAGCTCCAAGACAGGGAACCAAGAGACCCAGTACTTC.